One TCR beta chain is described in this entry. The V gene's germline CDR1 is DFQATT and CDR2 SNEGSKA (reference sequence). This CDR3 contains 11 residues. V lost 7 bases and J 5 bases, leaving 11 bases between the germline ends. The entry originates in a study of shared T cell receptors in the human thymus. This table comes from immunoSEQ multiplex PCR, and its TCRdb copy is limited to in-frame clones, with some not included. The table has some 720,000 clones, around 87% seen once. These data were likewise used in another study, on human thymus T cells.

V is TRBV20-1 and J is TRBJ1-1, with D possibly being TRBD1 (6 bases). This receptor was taken from a boy less than two years old with a congenital heart defect. Sequenced input: thymocytes. This CDR3 reads CSGGHGTEAFF. The CDR3 nucleotides read TGCAGTGGGGGGCATGGAACTGAAGCTTTCTTT.